The subject of this entry is one T cell receptor (beta chain). Its antigen remains unknown. This sample stems from a study of PD-L1 blockade in urothelial cancer. Overall study: Of some 29 patients, about 24 were males with bladder-origin urothelial cancer. The authors examined blood 3 weeks (second dose) and 6 weeks after treatment start.

This CDR3 is built from 15 residues. In germline, CDR1 is SEHNR, CDR2 FQNEAQ (reference sequence). The junction had 3 bases not matched to a gene; V was cut back by 5 bases and J by 2 bases. Clones were sequenced by immunoSEQ multiplex PCR, and TCRdb holds only the in-frame ones, with some missing. The table shows about 47,000 clones, with about 81% occurring only once. Study results and caveats: A pretreatment blood TCR clonality that fell below the median predicted better progression-free and overall survival. Patients with durable benefit had greater blood expansion of tumor-associated TCR clones 3 weeks into treatment.

Time point noted: pretreatment peripheral blood. The genes are TRBV7-9 and TRBJ2-5; 12 bases are shared with TRBD2. The source was PBMCs, collected around atezolizumab (anti-PD-L1) treatment. The source of this sequence is a man aged 45-65 years with urothelial cancer. The CDR3 is CASSDGTSGQETQYF. The CDR3 nucleotides read TGTGCCAGCAGCGACGGGACTAGCGGGCAAGAGACCCAGTACTTC.